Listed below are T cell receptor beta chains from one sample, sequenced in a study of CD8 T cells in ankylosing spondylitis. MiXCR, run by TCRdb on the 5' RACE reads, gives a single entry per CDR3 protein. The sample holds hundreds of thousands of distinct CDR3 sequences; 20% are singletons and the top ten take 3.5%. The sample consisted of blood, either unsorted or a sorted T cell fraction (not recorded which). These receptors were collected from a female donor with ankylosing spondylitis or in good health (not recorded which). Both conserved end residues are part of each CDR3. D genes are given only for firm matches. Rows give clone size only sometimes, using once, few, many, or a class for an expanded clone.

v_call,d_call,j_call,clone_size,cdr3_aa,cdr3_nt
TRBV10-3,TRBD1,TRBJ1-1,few,CAILGTGEAFF,TGTGCCATCCTTGGGACAGGCGAAGCTTTCTTT
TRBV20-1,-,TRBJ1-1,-,CSARDLVGTGRPNTEAFF,TGCAGTGCTAGAGATCTAGTAGGGACCGGTCGACCGAACACTGAAGCTTTCTTT
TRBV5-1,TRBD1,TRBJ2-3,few,CASSKDRGTDTQYF,TGCGCCAGCAGCAAGGACAGGGGCACAGATACGCAGTATTTT
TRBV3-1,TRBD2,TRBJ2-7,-,CASSQPTSGRSYEQYF,TGTGCCAGCAGCCAACCTACTAGCGGGAGATCCTACGAGCAGTACTTC
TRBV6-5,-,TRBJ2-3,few,CASSRFGDTQYF,TGTGCCAGCTCTCGGTTCGGAGATACGCAGTATTTT
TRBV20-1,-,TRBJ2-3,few,CSAWDSGTDTQYF,TGCAGTGCCTGGGACTCTGGCACAGATACGCAGTATTTT
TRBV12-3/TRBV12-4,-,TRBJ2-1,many,CASILEWDNEQFF,TGTGCCAGCATTCTGGAGTGGGACAATGAGCAGTTCTTC
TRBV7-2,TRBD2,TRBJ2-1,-,CASSRRLAGLIDEQFF,TGTGCCAGCAGCCGCCGACTAGCGGGATTGATCGATGAGCAGTTCTTC
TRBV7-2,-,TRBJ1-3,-,CASSLGDISGNTIYF,TGTGCCAGCAGCTTAGGGGACATCTCTGGAAACACCATATATTTT
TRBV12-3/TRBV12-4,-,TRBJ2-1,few,CASSSRGSWNNEQFF,TGTGCCAGCAGTTCCCGGGGGTCCTGGAACAATGAGCAGTTCTTC
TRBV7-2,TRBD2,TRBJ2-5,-,CASSSQSSGQETQYF,TGTGCCAGCAGCTCCCAGTCTAGCGGCCAAGAGACCCAGTACTTC
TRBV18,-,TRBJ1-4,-,CASSPAQGMDEKLFF,TGTGCCAGCTCACCTGCACAGGGTATGGATGAAAAACTGTTTTTT
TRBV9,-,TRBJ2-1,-,CASSVDNNEQFF,TGTGCCAGCAGCGTAGATAACAATGAGCAGTTCTTC
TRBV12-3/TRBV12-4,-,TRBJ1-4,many,CASSLGRSATNEKLFF,TGTGCCAGCAGTTTAGGGAGGTCCGCAACTAATGAAAAACTGTTTTTT
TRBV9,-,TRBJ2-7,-,CASSVKGSSYEQYF,TGTGCCAGCAGCGTAAAGGGTAGCTCCTACGAGCAGTACTTC
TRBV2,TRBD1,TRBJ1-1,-,CASSSLPGQEHTEAFF,TGTGCCAGCAGTTCGCTCCCAGGACAGGAGCACACTGAAGCTTTCTTT
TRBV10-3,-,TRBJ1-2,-,CAISGNHDYGYTF,TGTGCCATCAGCGGCAACCACGACTATGGCTACACCTTC
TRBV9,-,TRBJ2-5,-,CASSEREDRGYQETQYF,TGTGCCAGCAGCGAGCGTGAGGACAGAGGGTACCAAGAGACCCAGTACTTC
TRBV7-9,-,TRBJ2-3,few,CASSSFRGLETDTQYF,TGTGCCAGCAGCTCTTTCAGGGGCTTGGAGACAGATACGCAGTATTTT
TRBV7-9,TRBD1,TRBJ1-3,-,CASSYDWTGVTGNTIYF,TGTGCCAGCAGCTATGATTGGACAGGGGTAACAGGAAACACCATATATTTT
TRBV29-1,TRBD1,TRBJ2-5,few,CSVDTGGKQTQYF,TGCAGCGTTGACACAGGGGGCAAACAGACCCAGTACTTC
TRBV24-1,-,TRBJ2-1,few,CATSDSGGVAEYNEQFF,TGTGCTACCAGTGATAGCGGAGGAGTAGCGGAATACAATGAGCAGTTCTTC
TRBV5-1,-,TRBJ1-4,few,CASSLLQGDEKLFF,TGCGCCAGCAGCTTGCTACAGGGAGATGAAAAACTGTTTTTT
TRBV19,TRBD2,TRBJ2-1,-,CASSPRIAGADEQFF,TGTGCCAGTAGTCCCCGGATAGCGGGAGCTGATGAGCAGTTCTTC
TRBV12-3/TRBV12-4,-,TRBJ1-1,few,CASSFGAGTEAFF,TGTGCCAGCAGTTTCGGTGCGGGCACTGAAGCTTTCTTT
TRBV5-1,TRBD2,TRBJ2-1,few,CASSLGLAASYNEQFF,TGCGCCAGCAGCTTGGGACTAGCGGCTTCCTACAATGAGCAGTTCTTC
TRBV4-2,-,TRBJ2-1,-,CASSQEKRYSDNEQFF,TGTGCCAGCAGCCAAGAGAAACGGTACTCAGACAATGAGCAGTTCTTC
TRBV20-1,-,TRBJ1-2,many,CSASRGRDYGYTF,TGCAGTGCTAGTCGCGGTCGGGACTATGGCTACACCTTC
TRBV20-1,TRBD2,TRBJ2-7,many,CSARDPRGEREQYF,TGCAGTGCTAGAGATCCCCGGGGGGAGAGGGAGCAGTACTTC
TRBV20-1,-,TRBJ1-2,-,CSTHGSYGYTF,TGCAGCACTCATGGCAGCTATGGCTACACCTTC
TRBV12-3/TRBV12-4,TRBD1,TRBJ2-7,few,CASRSTGAYEQYF,TGTGCCAGCAGATCGACAGGGGCCTACGAGCAGTACTTC
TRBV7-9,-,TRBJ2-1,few,CASSPVQLPSYNEQFF,TGTGCCAGCAGCCCGGTACAGCTCCCCTCCTACAATGAGCAGTTCTTC
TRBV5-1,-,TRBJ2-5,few,CASSPGTLSETQYF,TGCGCCAGCAGCCCCGGGACCCTGTCGGAGACCCAGTACTTC
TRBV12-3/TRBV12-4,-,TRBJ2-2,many,CASSPYTGELFF,TGTGCCAGCAGTCCCTACACCGGGGAGCTGTTTTTT
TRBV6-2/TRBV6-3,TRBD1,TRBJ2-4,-,CASSYTIQGALLAKNIQYF,TGTGCCAGCAGTTACACCATACAGGGGGCTTTACTAGCCAAAAACATTCAGTACTTC
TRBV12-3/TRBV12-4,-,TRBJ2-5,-,CASSFGLATGETQYF,TGTGCCAGCAGTTTTGGGCTAGCGACAGGGGAGACCCAGTACTTC
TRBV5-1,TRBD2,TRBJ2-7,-,CASSLAAGVSYEQYF,TGCGCCAGCAGCTTGGCGGCGGGAGTCTCCTACGAGCAGTACTTC
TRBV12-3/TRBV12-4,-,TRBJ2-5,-,CASTQMGVRETQYF,TGTGCCAGCACCCAAATGGGGGTCCGGGAGACCCAGTACTTC
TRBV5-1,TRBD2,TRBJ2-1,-,CASSPRLAGGTYNEQFF,TGCGCCAGCAGCCCCCGACTAGCGGGAGGGACCTACAATGAGCAGTTCTTC
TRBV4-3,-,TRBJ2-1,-,CASSQRRGGNEQFF,TGCGCCAGCAGCCAACGCAGGGGCGGCAATGAGCAGTTCTTC
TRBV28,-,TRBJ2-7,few,CASTLGPSYEQYF,TGTGCCAGCACACTAGGGCCCTCCTACGAGCAGTACTTC
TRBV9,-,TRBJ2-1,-,CASTPGASYNEQFF,TGTGCCAGCACCCCCGGGGCCTCCTACAATGAGCAGTTCTTC
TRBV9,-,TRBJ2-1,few,CASSPREGSRFYNEQFF,TGTGCCAGCAGCCCCCGCGAGGGGTCTCGTTTCTACAATGAGCAGTTCTTC
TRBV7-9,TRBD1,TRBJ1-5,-,CASSLGTGYNQPQHF,TGTGCCAGCAGCTTAGGGACAGGGTACAATCAGCCCCAGCATTTT
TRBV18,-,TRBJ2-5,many,CASSPPSSWETQYF,TGTGCCAGCTCACCACCATCGTCTTGGGAGACCCAGTACTTC
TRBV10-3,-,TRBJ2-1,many,CAIRERASSYNEQFF,TGTGCCATCAGGGAGCGGGCTAGCTCCTACAATGAGCAGTTCTTC
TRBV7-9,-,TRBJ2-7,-,CASSWGGDSYEQYF,TGTGCCAGCAGCTGGGGAGGTGACAGCTACGAGCAGTACTTC
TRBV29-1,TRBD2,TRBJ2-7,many,CSIAGDKSGSYEQYF,TGCAGCATAGCGGGAGATAAATCGGGCTCCTACGAGCAGTACTTC
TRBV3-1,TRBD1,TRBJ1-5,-,CASSHGQGAQPQHF,TGTGCCAGCAGCCACGGGCAGGGGGCTCAGCCCCAGCATTTT
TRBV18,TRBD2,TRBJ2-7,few,CASSPLPSGSYEQYF,TGTGCCAGCTCACCCCTTCCTAGCGGGAGTTACGAGCAGTACTTC
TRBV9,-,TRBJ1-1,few,CASSVDGMLNTEAFF,TGTGCCAGCAGCGTAGATGGGATGTTGAACACTGAAGCTTTCTTT
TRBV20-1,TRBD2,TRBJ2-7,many,CSARPAGGRAYEQYF,TGCAGTGCTAGACCAGCGGGAGGGCGGGCCTACGAGCAGTACTTC
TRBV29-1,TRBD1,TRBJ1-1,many,CSVERQGHTEAFF,TGCAGCGTTGAAAGACAGGGGCACACTGAAGCTTTCTTT